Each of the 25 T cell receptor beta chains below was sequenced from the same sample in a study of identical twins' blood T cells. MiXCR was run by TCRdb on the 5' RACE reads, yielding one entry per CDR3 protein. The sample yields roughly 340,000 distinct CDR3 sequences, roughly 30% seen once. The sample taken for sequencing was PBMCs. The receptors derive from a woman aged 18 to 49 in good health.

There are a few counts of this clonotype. CDR3 nucleotide sequence: TGTGCCAGCAGCGTAGCCGCCTGGGGCAACAGCTACGAGCAGTACTTC. Amino acids: CASSVAAWGNSYEQYF. The chain employs TRBV9 and TRBJ2-7; D perhaps matches TRBD1 (5 bases). This CDR3 is built from 16 residues. The germline CDR1 and CDR2 sequences are SGDLS and YYNGEE. The V end was cut by 0 bases, the J end by 3 bases, with 16 bases between.

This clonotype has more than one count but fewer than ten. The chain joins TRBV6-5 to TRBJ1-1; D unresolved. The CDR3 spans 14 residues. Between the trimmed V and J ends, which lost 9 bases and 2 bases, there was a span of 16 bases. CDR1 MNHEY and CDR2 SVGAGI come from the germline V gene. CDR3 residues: CASFTSTYNTEAFF. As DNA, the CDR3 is TGTGCCAGTTTCACCAGTACCTACAACACTGAAGCTTTCTTT.

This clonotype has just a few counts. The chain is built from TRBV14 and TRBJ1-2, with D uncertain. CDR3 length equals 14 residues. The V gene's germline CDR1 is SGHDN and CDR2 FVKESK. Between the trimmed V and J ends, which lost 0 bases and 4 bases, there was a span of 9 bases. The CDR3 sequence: CASSQDWATYGYTF. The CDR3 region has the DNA TGTGCCAGCAGCCAAGATTGGGCCACCTATGGCTACACCTTC. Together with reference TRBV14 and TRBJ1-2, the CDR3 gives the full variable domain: EAGVTQFPSHSVIEKGQTVTLRCDPISGHDNLYWYRRVMGKEIKFLLHFVKESKQDESGMPNNRFLAERTGGTYSTLKVQPAELEDSGVYFCASSQDWATYGYTFGSGTRLTVV.

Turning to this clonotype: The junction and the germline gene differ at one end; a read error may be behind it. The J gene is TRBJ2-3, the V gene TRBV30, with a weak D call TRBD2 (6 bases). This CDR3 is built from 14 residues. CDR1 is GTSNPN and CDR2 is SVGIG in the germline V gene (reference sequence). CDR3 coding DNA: TGCGCCTGGAGTGGAGGGGTGGGGACAGATACGCAGTATTTT. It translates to CAWSGGVGTDTQYF.

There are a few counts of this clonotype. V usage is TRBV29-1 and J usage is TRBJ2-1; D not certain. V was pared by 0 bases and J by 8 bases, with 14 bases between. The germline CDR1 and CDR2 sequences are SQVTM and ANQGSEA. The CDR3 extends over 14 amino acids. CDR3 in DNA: TGCAGCGTTGAAGATGGACCCTGGCCAGATGAGCAGTTCTTC. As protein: CSVEDGPWPDEQFF.

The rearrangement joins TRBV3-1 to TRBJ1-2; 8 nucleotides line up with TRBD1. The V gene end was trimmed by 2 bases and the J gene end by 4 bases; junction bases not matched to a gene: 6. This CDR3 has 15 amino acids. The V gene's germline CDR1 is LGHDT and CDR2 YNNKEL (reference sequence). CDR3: CASSQSPDRAYGYTF. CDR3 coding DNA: TGTGCCAGCAGCCAAAGCCCGGACAGGGCCTATGGCTACACCTTC.

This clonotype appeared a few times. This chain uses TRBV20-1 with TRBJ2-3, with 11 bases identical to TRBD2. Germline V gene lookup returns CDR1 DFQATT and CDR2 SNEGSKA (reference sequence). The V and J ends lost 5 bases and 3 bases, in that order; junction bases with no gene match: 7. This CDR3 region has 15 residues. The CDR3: CSASSSGGQTDTQYF. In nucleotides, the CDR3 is TGCAGTGCTTCCTCTAGCGGGGGGCAGACAGATACGCAGTATTTT.

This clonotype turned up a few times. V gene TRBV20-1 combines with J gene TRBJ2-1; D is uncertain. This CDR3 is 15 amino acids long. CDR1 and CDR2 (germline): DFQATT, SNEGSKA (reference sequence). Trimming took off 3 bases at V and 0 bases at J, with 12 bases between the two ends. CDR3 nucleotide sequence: TGCAGTGCTAGGGCCCCTCTTATCTCCTACAATGAGCAGTTCTTC. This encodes CSARAPLISYNEQFF.

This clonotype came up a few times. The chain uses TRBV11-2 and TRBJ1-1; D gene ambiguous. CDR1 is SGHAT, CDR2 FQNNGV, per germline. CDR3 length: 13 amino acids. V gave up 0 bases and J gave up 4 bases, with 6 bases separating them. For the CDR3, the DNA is TGTGCCAGCAGCTTAGATCAATTCACTGAAGCTTTCTTT. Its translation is CASSLDQFTEAFF.

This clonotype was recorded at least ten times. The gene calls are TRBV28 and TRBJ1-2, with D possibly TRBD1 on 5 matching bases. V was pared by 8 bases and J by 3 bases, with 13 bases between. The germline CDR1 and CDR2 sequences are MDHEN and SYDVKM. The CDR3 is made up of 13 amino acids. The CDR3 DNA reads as TGTGCCAGCCATGTTGGGGGAGACTATGGCTACACCTTC. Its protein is CASHVGGDYGYTF.

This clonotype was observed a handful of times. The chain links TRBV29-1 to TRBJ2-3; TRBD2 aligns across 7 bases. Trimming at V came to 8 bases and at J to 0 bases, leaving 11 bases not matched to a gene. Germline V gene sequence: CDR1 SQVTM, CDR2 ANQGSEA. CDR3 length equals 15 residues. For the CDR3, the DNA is TGCAGCACGGGTCGGAGCGGGACTAGCACAGATACGCAGTATTTT. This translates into CSTGRSGTSTDTQYF.

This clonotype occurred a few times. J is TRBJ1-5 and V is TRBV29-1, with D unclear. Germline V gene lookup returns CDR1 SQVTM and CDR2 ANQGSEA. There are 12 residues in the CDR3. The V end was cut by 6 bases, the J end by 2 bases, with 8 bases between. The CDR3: CSVLTGNQPQHF. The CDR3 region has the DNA TGCAGCGTCCTAACGGGCAATCAGCCCCAGCATTTT.

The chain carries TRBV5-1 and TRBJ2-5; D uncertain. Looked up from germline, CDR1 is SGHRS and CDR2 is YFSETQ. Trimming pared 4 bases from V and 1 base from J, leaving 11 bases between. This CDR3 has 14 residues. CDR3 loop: CASSVLRAQETQYF. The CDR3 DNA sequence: TGCGCCAGCAGCGTATTAAGGGCCCAAGAGACCCAGTACTTC.

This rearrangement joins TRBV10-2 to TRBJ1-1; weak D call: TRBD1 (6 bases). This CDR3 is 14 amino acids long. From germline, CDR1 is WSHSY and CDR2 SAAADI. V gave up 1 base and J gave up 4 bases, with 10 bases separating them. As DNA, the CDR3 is TGCGCCAGCAGTGAGTGGGGGGACACCACTGAAGCTTTCTTT. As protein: CASSEWGDTTEAFF.

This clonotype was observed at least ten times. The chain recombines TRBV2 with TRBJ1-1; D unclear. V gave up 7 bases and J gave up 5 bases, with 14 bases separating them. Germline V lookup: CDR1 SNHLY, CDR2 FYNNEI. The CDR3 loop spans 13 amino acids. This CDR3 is CASILRGRTEAFF. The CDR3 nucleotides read TGTGCCAGCATTCTACGGGGAAGGACTGAAGCTTTCTTT.

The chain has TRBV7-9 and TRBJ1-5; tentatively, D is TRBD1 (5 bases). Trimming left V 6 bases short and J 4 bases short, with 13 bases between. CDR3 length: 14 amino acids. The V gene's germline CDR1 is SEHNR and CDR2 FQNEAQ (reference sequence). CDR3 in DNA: TGTGCCAGCAGTTGGGGGGGGGTGAATCAGCCCCAGCATTTT. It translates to CASSWGGVNQPQHF. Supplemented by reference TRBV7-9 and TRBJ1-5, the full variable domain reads DTGVSQNPRHKITKRGQNVTFRCDPISEHNRLYWYRQTLGQGPEFLTYFQNEAQLEKSRLLSDRFSAERPKGSFSTLEIQRTEQGDSAMYLCASSWGGVNQPQHFGDGTRLSIL.

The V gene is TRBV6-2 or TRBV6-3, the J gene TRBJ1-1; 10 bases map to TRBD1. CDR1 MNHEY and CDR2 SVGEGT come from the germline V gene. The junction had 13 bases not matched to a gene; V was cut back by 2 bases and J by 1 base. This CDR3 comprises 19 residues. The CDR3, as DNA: TGTGCCAGCAGTTACGTACGGGGGACAGGGGTGTTGAAGAACACTGAAGCTTTCTTT. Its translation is CASSYVRGTGVLKNTEAFF.

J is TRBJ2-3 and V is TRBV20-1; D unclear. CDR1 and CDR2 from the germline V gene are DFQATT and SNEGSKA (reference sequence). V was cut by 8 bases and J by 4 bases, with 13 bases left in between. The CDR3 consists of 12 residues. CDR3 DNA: TGCAGTACCGAATATTCCGCAGATACGCAGTATTTT. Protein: CSTEYSADTQYF.

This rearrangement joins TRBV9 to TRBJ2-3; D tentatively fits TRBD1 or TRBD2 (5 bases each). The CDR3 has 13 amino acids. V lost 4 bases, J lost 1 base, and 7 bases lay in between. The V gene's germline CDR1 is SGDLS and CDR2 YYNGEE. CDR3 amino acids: CASSRGRTDTQYF. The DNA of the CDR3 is TGTGCCAGCAGCCGGGGCCGCACAGATACGCAGTATTTT.

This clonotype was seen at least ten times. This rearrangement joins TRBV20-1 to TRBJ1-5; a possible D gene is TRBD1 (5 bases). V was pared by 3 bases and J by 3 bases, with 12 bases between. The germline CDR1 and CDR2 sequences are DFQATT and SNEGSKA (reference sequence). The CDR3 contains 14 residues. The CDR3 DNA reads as TGCAGTGCTAGGGTCGGGGGACCCAATCAGCCCCAGCATTTT. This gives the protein CSARVGGPNQPQHF.

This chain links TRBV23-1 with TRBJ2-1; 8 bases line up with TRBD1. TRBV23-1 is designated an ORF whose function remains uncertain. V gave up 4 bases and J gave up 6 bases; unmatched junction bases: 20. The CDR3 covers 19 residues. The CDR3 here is CASSPSLPGGIGGSNEQFF. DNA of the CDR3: TGCGCCAGCAGTCCTTCCCTGCCAGGGGGCATCGGAGGGAGCAATGAGCAGTTCTTC.

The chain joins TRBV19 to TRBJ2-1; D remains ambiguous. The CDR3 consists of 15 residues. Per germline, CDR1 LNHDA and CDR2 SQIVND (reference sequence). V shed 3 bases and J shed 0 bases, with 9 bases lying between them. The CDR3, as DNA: TGTGCCAGTAGTATGCTTGGTAGCTCCTACAATGAGCAGTTCTTC. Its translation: CASSMLGSSYNEQFF. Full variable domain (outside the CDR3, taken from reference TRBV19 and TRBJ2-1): DGGITQSPKYLFRKEGQNVTLSCEQNLNHDAMYWYRQDPGQGLRLIYYSQIVNDFQKGDIAEGYSVSREKKESFPLTVTSAQKNPTAFYLCASSMLGSSYNEQFFGPGTRLTVL.

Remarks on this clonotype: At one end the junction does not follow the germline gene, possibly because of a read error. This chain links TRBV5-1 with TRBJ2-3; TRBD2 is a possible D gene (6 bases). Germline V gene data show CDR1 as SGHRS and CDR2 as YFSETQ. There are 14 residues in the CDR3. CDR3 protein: CASNLKLATDTQYF. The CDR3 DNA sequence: TGCGCCAGCAACTTGAAGCTAGCGACAGATACGCAGTATTTT.

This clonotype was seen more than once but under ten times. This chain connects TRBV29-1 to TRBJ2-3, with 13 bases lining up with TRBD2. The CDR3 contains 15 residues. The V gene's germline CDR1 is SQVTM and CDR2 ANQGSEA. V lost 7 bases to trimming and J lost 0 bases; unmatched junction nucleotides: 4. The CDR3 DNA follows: TGCAGCGCATTGGGACTAGCGGGAAGCACAGATACGCAGTATTTT. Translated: CSALGLAGSTDTQYF.

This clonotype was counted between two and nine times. CDR3 bases: TGTGCCAGCAGTTACGTTAGTACAGGTAAAGGGGGTGAAGCTTTCTTT. Encoded protein: CASSYVSTGKGGEAFF. The chain carries TRBV6-5 and TRBJ1-1; the D gene is possibly TRBD1 (6 bases). This CDR3 has 16 amino acids. Germline-derived CDR1 and CDR2 are MNHEY and SVGAGI. The V gene lost 2 bases and the J gene lost 7 bases, with 20 bases spanning the gap.